Shown below are 32 T cell receptor beta chains from a single sample sequenced in a study of OX40 agonist ivuxolimab in advanced cancers. TCRdb's copy holds only in-frame clones and misses some; the assay was immunoSEQ multiplex PCR. The table has 25,000 to 35,000 clones, roughly 90% seen once; the top ten hold about 30%. This specimen was CD4+ or CD8+ T cells sorted from blood, taken in a trial of the OX40 agonist ivuxolimab. All receptors derive from an adult with an advanced solid tumor such as melanoma, head and neck, liver or kidney cancer.

The genes are TRBV6-5 and TRBJ1-1; tentatively, D is TRBD1 (5 bases). This CDR3 is 15 amino acids long. The V end was cut by 5 bases, the J end by 0 bases, with 13 bases between. Germline assignment: CDR1 MNHEY and CDR2 SVGAGI. CDR3 amino acids: CASSLQGWVNTEAFF. The CDR3 DNA follows: TGTGCCAGCAGTCTCCAGGGTTGGGTGAACACTGAAGCTTTCTTT.

This rearrangement joins TRBV7-9 to TRBJ2-5; 12 nucleotides line up with TRBD1. CDR1 is SEHNR and CDR2 is FQNEAQ in the germline V gene (reference sequence). The CDR3 is 16 amino acids. The ends lost 5 bases at V and 6 bases at J; junction bases unmatched: 10. The CDR3 loop reads CASSPLEGTGGQTQYF. The DNA of the CDR3 is TGTGCCAGCAGCCCCCTAGAGGGGACAGGGGGCCAGACCCAGTACTTC.

The chain recombines TRBV4-2 with TRBJ2-2; TRBD1 might be the D (5 bases). The CDR3 has 15 residues. Per germline, CDR1 LGHNA and CDR2 YNFKEQ. The ends were cut back, 0 bases at V and 4 bases at J, with 9 bases in the middle. The CDR3 here is CASSQDHGATGELFF. The CDR3 nucleotides read TGTGCCAGCAGCCAAGATCATGGGGCCACCGGGGAGCTGTTTTTT.

J is TRBJ2-7 and V is TRBV27, with D possibly being TRBD2 (5 bases). The germline gives CDR1 MNHEY, CDR2 SMNVEV (reference sequence). V was shortened by 2 bases and J by 2 bases, with 10 bases between the two germline ends. The CDR3 length is 14 residues. The CDR3 bases are TGTGCCAGCAGTTTAGAGGGTGGGGCCTACGAGCAGTACTTC. Protein: CASSLEGGAYEQYF.

This rearrangement joins TRBV9 to TRBJ2-3; weak D call: TRBD2 (5 bases). Germline CDR1 reads SGDLS; CDR2 reads YYNGEE. Deletions cut 3 bases from V and 2 bases from J, with 13 bases between. This CDR3 spans 15 amino acids. This CDR3 reads CASSDPRGFTDTQYF. The CDR3 region has the DNA TGTGCCAGCAGCGACCCCCGGGGTTTCACAGATACGCAGTATTTT.

The chain couples TRBV13 to TRBJ1-1; 7 bases are a match to TRBD1. The CDR3 runs to 16 residues. Per germline, CDR1 PRHDT and CDR2 FYEKMQ (reference sequence). V dropped 10 bases and J dropped 3; count of bases not matched to a gene: 17. This CDR3 is CAIGRDNRQGDTEAFF. In DNA form, the CDR3 reads TGTGCCATCGGTCGGGATAATAGACAGGGAGACACTGAAGCTTTCTTT.

CDR3 in amino acids: CASRPGTSDIYEQYF. The CDR3 DNA reads TGTGCCAGCAGACCCGGGACTAGCGATATCTACGAGCAGTACTTC. The J gene is TRBJ2-7, the V gene TRBV28, with 10 bases identical to TRBD2. CDR3 size: 15 residues. V gave up 6 bases and J gave up 3 bases; unmatched junction bases: 8. The germline V gene encodes CDR1 MDHEN and CDR2 SYDVKM. The full variable domain, in which reference TRBV28 and TRBJ2-7 provide the parts outside the CDR3, is DVKVTQSSRYLVKRTGEKVFLECVQDMDHENMFWYRQDPGLGLRLIYFSYDVKMKEKGDIPEGYSVSREKKERFSLILESASTNQTSMYLCASRPGTSDIYEQYFGPGTRLTVT.

The CDR3 reads CASSDVLYGYTF. As DNA, the CDR3 is TGTGCCAGCAGTGATGTTCTCTATGGCTACACCTTC. The chain recombines TRBV2 with TRBJ1-2, with no clear D. CDR1 is SNHLY and CDR2 is FYNNEI in the germline V gene. Deletions cut 3 bases from V and 4 bases from J, with 6 bases between. This CDR3 is 12 amino acids long.

The CDR3 here is CASSNGTGGGETQYF. CDR3 in DNA: TGTGCCAGCAGCAACGGGACAGGGGGCGGCGAGACCCAGTACTTC. The chain is built from TRBV5-8 and TRBJ2-5; TRBD1 aligns across 12 bases. Germline V gene data show CDR1 as SGHTS and CDR2 as YDEGEE. Losses at the gene ends were 4 bases for V and 5 bases for J; bases not matched to a gene: 6. The CDR3 extends over 15 amino acids. The variable domain in full, completed from reference TRBV5-8 and TRBJ2-5, reads EAGVTQSPTHLIKTRGQQATLRCSPISGHTSVYWYQQALGLGLQFLLWYDEGEERNRGNFPPRFSGRQFPNYSSELNVNALELEDSALYLCASSNGTGGGETQYFGPGTRLLVL.

J is TRBJ2-2 and V is TRBV4-1, with TRBD1 identical over 12 bases. Trimming removed 8 bases from V and 2 bases from J; junction bases left unmatched: 6. CDR3 length: 16 residues. Germline lookup yields CDR1 MGHRA and CDR2 YSYEKL. CDR3 amino acids: CASGDRGRENTGELFF. CDR3 DNA sequence: TGCGCCAGCGGGGACAGGGGGCGGGAAAACACCGGGGAGCTGTTTTTT.

This clone was counted a few times. The chain recombines TRBV19 with TRBJ1-3, with D unclear. The CDR3 is made up of 14 amino acids. Germline loops: CDR1 LNHDA, CDR2 SQIVND (reference sequence). V shed 5 bases and J shed 4 bases, with 12 bases lying between them. CDR3 DNA sequence: TGTGCCAGTAGTCCCGGAGGATTCGGAAACACCATATATTTT. Its protein product is CASSPGGFGNTIYF.

The chain combines TRBV19 with TRBJ1-5; no firm D call. V was cut by 1 base and J by 0 bases, with 7 bases left in between. The CDR3 contains 15 residues. Germline CDR1 reads LNHDA; CDR2 reads SQIVND (reference sequence). The CDR3 sequence: CASSIVDYSNQPQHF. As DNA, the CDR3 is TGTGCCAGTAGTATAGTCGACTATAGCAATCAGCCCCAGCATTTT.

V and J are TRBV6-6 and TRBJ2-7; the D is unclear. V dropped 7 bases and J dropped 3 bases, with 16 bases sitting between them. Germline V gene sequence: CDR1 MNHNY, CDR2 SVGAGI (reference sequence). The CDR3 spans 14 residues. CDR3 region: CASTTPLWGYEQYF. In DNA, the CDR3 is TGTGCCAGCACCACCCCCTTGTGGGGCTACGAGCAGTACTTC.

This rearrangement joins TRBV5-1 to TRBJ2-1; 7 nucleotides match TRBD1. The germline gives CDR1 SGHRS, CDR2 YFSETQ. V lost 5 bases to trimming and J lost 0 bases; unmatched junction nucleotides: 5. This CDR3 is 15 amino acids long. The CDR3 DNA reads as TGCGCCAGCAGGAGAGGGACAGACTCCTACAATGAGCAGTTCTTC. Its protein product is CASRRGTDSYNEQFF.

The rearrangement uses TRBV27 and TRBJ1-6; TRBD1 is a possible D gene (5 bases). CDR1 is MNHEY, CDR2 SMNVEV, per germline (reference sequence). The CDR3 sequence is 11 residues long. The germline V and J ends were trimmed by 11 bases and 9 bases, with 11 bases remaining between them. The CDR3 DNA is TGTGCCGCGGGACCTTTTTCACCCCTCCACTTT. Translating it yields CAAGPFSPLHF.

The rearrangement uses TRBV27 and TRBJ1-1, with a weak D call TRBD1 (5 bases). The CDR3 spans 12 residues. Germline V CDR1 and CDR2: MNHEY, SMNVEV (reference sequence). V dropped 6 bases and J dropped 7 bases, with 12 bases sitting between them. CDR3 amino acids: CASSLGGGEAFF. The CDR3 DNA sequence: TGTGCCAGCAGCCTGGGGGGGGGTGAAGCTTTCTTT.

V gene TRBV14 combines with J gene TRBJ2-3; D not certain. This CDR3 contains 13 residues. Germline lookup yields CDR1 SGHDN and CDR2 FVKESK. With 4 bases removed from V and 7 bases from J, the gap between germline ends came to 12 bases. The CDR3 DNA is TGTGCCAGCAGCCCCCAGCCCCCCCATACGCAGTATTTT. This sequence encodes CASSPQPPHTQYF. The entire variable domain, with the rest obtained from reference TRBV14 and TRBJ2-3, is as follows: EAGVTQFPSHSVIEKGQTVTLRCDPISGHDNLYWYRRVMGKEIKFLLHFVKESKQDESGMPNNRFLAERTGGTYSTLKVQPAELEDSGVYFCASSPQPPHTQYFGPGTRLTVL.

The chain employs TRBV27 and TRBJ2-5, with D possibly TRBD1 on 5 matching bases. The CDR3 covers 14 residues. V was clipped by 1 base and J by 2 bases, with 8 bases between them. CDR1 and CDR2 from the germline V gene are MNHEY and SMNVEV (reference sequence). This CDR3 is CASSLLGDQETQYF. As DNA, the CDR3 is TGTGCCAGCAGTTTATTAGGGGATCAAGAGACCCAGTACTTC.

The chain employs TRBV9 and TRBJ2-1; maybe TRBD2 (5 bases). The CDR3 sequence is 16 residues long. With 6 bases removed from V and 0 bases from J, the gap between germline ends came to 16 bases. Per the germline V gene, CDR1 is SGDLS and CDR2 is YYNGEE. The CDR3 nucleotides are TGTGCCAGCACCCGGACTGGCTTAAGCTCCTACAATGAGCAGTTCTTC. Residues: CASTRTGLSSYNEQFF.

The V call is TRBV27, the J call TRBJ2-7, with a tentative D call TRBD1 (6 bases). The germline CDR1 and CDR2 sequences are MNHEY and SMNVEV (reference sequence). The V gene lost 6 bases and the J gene lost 5 bases, with 11 bases spanning the gap. This CDR3 comprises 12 residues. The CDR3 is CASRLGADEQYF. DNA of the CDR3: TGTGCCAGCAGATTGGGGGCCGACGAGCAGTACTTC.

About this clone itself: Likely a read error: the CDR3 ends without its conserved phenylalanine or tryptophan. Because the CDR3's place on the DNA is in doubt, the DNA is left out and the CDR3 is given as listed by TCRdb. The CDR3 reads CASSFMPGTGDRYQ. The chain has TRBV27 and TRBJ2-3; the DNA was not compared with TRBD1, the D call given in the table. Inclusive of both ends, the CDR3 amounts to 14 amino acids. The germline gives CDR1 MNHEY, CDR2 SMNVEV (reference sequence).

The CDR3 nucleotides are TGCAGCGTTGAACGGCTAGCGGACTACAATGAGCAGTTCTTC. Protein product: CSVERLADYNEQFF. The rearrangement uses TRBV29-1 and TRBJ2-1; 7 nucleotides align to TRBD2. After removal of 2 bases from V and 3 bases from J, the junction contained 4 bases not matched to a gene. The CDR3 sequence is 14 residues long. Germline V gives CDR1 SQVTM, CDR2 ANQGSEA.

The CDR3 here is CASSSVDLGVAGGTDTQYF. CDR3 sequence (DNA): TGTGCCAGCAGCTCGGTCGATTTAGGGGTAGCGGGAGGAACAGATACGCAGTATTTT. The rearrangement joins TRBV9 to TRBJ2-3; 10 positions match TRBD2. The CDR3 consists of 19 residues. The germline gives CDR1 SGDLS, CDR2 YYNGEE. Unmatched junction bases numbered 17, after V lost 4 bases and J lost 3 bases.

The chain has TRBV30 and TRBJ1-2; a weak D match, TRBD1 (5 bases). Germline V gene data show CDR1 as GTSNPN and CDR2 as SVGIG (reference sequence). This CDR3 is built from 15 residues. Trimming removed 0 bases at V and 4 bases at J, with 15 bases between. CDR3 amino acids: CAWSVVIGASYGYTF. CDR3 sequence (DNA): TGTGCCTGGAGTGTTGTAATCGGGGCTAGCTATGGCTACACCTTC. The variable domain in full, with the rest retrieved from reference TRBV30 and TRBJ1-2, is SQTIHQWPATLVQPVGSPLSLECTVEGTSNPNLYWYRQAAGRGLQLLFYSVGIGQISSEVPQNLSASRPQDRQFILSSKKLLLSDSGFYLCAWSVVIGASYGYTFGSGTRLTVV.

The J gene is TRBJ1-2, the V gene TRBV6-5; the D is unclear. The CDR3 length is 13 residues. V lost 2 bases to trimming and J lost 8 bases, with 12 bases between them. Germline values: CDR1 MNHEY, CDR2 SVGAGI. The CDR3 spells CASSYGDLRGYTF. The CDR3 region has the DNA TGTGCCAGCAGTTACGGGGATCTACGGGGCTACACCTTC.

The chain carries TRBV6-1 and TRBJ1-1; 7 bases line up with TRBD1. The CDR3 extends over 14 amino acids. V lost 1 base, J lost 5 bases, and 4 bases stayed unmatched. Germline CDR1 and CDR2: MNHNS and SASEGT. The CDR3 spells CASSEDRRGTEAFF. CDR3 sequence (DNA): TGTGCCAGCAGTGAAGATCGCAGGGGGACTGAAGCTTTCTTT.

This clone was seen a handful of times. The V gene is TRBV2, the J gene TRBJ2-7; D unresolved. Between the trimmed V and J ends, which lost 1 base and 5 bases, there was a span of 3 bases. CDR1 SNHLY and CDR2 FYNNEI come from the germline V gene. The CDR3 loop spans 11 amino acids. The CDR3 coding sequence is TGTGCCAGCAGTGAAGGGAACGAGCAGTACTTC. Translating gives CASSEGNEQYF.

This clone turned up a few times. The chain combines TRBV7-8 with TRBJ2-5, with 9 bases matching TRBD1. The CDR3 consists of 16 residues. The germline gives CDR1 SGHVS, CDR2 FQNEAQ. V lost 1 base to trimming and J lost 5 bases; unmatched junction nucleotides: 8. This chain's CDR3 is CASSLVVTGGWETQYF. The CDR3 DNA follows: TGTGCCAGCAGCTTAGTAGTGACAGGGGGTTGGGAGACCCAGTACTTC.

The gene calls are TRBV30 and TRBJ1-2, with 7 positions matching TRBD1. Germline assignment: CDR1 GTSNPN and CDR2 SVGIG (reference sequence). The J segment lost 4 bases and the V segment lost 0 bases, leaving 5 bases of the junction unmatched. CDR3 length: 14 amino acids. DNA of the CDR3: TGTGCCTGGAGTGTAAGCCAGGGGGGCTATGGCTACACCTTC. It specifies CAWSVSQGGYGYTF.

This sequence joins TRBV6-1 and TRBJ2-4; D is perhaps TRBD1 or TRBD2 (5 bases each). Trimming cost V 0 bases and J 0 bases, with 15 bases left between them. The length of the CDR3 is 18 residues. The V gene's germline CDR1 is MNHNS and CDR2 SASEGT. The CDR3 here is CASSEAILRDLAKNIQYF. The CDR3 nucleotides are TGTGCCAGCAGTGAAGCTATTCTACGGGACCTAGCCAAAAACATTCAGTACTTC.

The chain combines TRBV7-8 with TRBJ2-3; no firm D call. There are 14 residues in the CDR3. The V gene's germline CDR1 is SGHVS and CDR2 FQNEAQ. V lost 8 bases and J 2 bases, leaving 14 bases between the germline ends. The CDR3 coding sequence is TGTGCCAGCCGAGTGGGCAGAAACACAGATACGCAGTATTTT. This translates into CASRVGRNTDTQYF.

The chain couples TRBV6-6 to TRBJ2-1, with 7 positions matching TRBD2. Germline V gives CDR1 MNHNY, CDR2 SVGAGI (reference sequence). V lost 5 bases and J lost 1; bases outside the gene matches: 2. CDR3 length: 14 amino acids. CDR3 loop: CASSRRESYNEQFF. In DNA form, the CDR3 reads TGTGCCAGCAGTAGGCGGGAGTCCTACAATGAGCAGTTCTTC.